This paragraph reports one T cell receptor beta chain. Clones were sequenced by immunoSEQ multiplex PCR, and TCRdb holds only the in-frame ones, with some missing. The sample shows about 1 million clones, roughly 80% of them seen only once. The entry originates in a study of shared clonotypes between healthy human individuals. V shed 3 bases and J shed 6 bases, with 18 bases lying between them. CDR1 is SGHRS, CDR2 YFSETQ, per germline. This CDR3 region has 16 residues. This TCR derives from a man in his late teens or twenties in good health. The rearrangement uses TRBV5-1 and TRBJ2-2, with D perhaps TRBD1 or TRBD2 (5 bases each). Sequenced input: memory CD4+ T cells sorted from blood. Subset given: CD45RA-negative fraction. The DNA of the CDR3 is TGCGCCAGCAGCTCAGGGTCGGGGCCTCGATCCGGGGAGCTGTTTTTT. It encodes CASSSGSGPRSGELFF.